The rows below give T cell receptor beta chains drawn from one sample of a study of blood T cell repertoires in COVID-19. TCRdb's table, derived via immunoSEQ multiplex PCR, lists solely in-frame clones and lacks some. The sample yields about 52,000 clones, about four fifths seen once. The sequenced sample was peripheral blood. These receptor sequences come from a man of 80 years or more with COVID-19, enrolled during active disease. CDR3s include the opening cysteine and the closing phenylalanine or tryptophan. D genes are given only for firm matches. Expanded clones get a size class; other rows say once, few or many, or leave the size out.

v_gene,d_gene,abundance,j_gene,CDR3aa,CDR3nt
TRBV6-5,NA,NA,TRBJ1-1,CASSSWQGRNTEAFF,TGTGCCAGCAGTAGTTGGCAAGGGAGGAACACTGAAGCTTTCTTT
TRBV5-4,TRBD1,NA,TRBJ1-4,CASSPDRGNEKLFF,TGTGCCAGCAGCCCGGACAGGGGTAATGAAAAACTGTTTTTT
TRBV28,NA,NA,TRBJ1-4,CASTSAGVGEKLFF,TGTGCCAGCACTTCCGCAGGGGTCGGGGAAAAACTGTTTTTT
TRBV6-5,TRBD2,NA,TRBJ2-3,CASSRTRSDTQYF,TGTGCCAGCAGCCGGACTAGGTCAGATACGCAGTATTTT
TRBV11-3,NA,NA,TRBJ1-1,CASSLDRETEAFF,TGTGCCAGCAGCTTAGACAGGGAAACTGAAGCTTTCTTT
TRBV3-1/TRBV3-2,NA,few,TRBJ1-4,CASSQDHAIPEVATNEKLFF,TGTGCCAGCAGCCAAGATCATGCCATCCCGGAGGTGGCAACTAATGAAAAACTGTTTTTT
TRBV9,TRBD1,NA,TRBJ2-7,CASSGGQGITYEQYF,TGTGCCAGCAGCGGGGGACAGGGGATCACCTACGAGCAGTACTTC
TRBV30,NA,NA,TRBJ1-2,CAWSPSAEPNYGYTF,TGTGCCTGGAGCCCGTCGGCGGAACCTAACTATGGCTACACCTTC
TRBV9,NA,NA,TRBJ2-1,CASSVGPAAVTYNEQFF,TGTGCCAGCAGCGTAGGTCCCGCGGCAGTTACCTACAATGAGCAGTTCTTC
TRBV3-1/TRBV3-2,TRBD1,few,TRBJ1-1,CASIYPGGTEAFF,TGTGCCAGCATATACCCAGGGGGCACTGAAGCTTTCTTT
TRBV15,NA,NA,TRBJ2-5,CATSSTLASGETQYF,TGTGCCACCAGCTCCACGCTAGCGAGTGGGGAGACCCAGTACTTC
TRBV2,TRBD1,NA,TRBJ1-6,CASSTGQGPLHF,TGTGCCAGCAGTACTGGACAGGGGCCCCTCCACTTT
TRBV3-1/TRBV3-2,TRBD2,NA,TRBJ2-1,CASSPRTSGRAVEAYNEQFF,TGTGCCAGCAGCCCTAGGACTAGCGGGAGGGCCGTTGAGGCCTACAATGAGCAGTTCTTC
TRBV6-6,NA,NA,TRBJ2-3,CASRVGSTDTQYF,TGTGCCAGCAGAGTGGGCAGCACAGATACGCAGTATTTT
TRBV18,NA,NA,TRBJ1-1,CASSPLVLNTEAFF,TGTGCCAGCTCACCACTAGTACTAAACACTGAAGCTTTCTTT
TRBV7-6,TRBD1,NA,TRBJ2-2,CASSPTRTGVFTGELFF,TGTGCCAGCAGCCCGACACGGACAGGGGTCTTCACCGGGGAGCTGTTTTTT
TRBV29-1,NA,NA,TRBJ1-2,CSVDRRGGYGYTF,TGCAGCGTTGACCGCCGAGGGGGCTATGGCTACACCTTC
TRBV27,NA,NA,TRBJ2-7,CASSLVSGDYEQYF,TGTGCCAGCAGTTTAGTGTCAGGGGACTACGAGCAGTACTTC